The 5 T cell receptor beta chains given below trace back to one sample, sequenced in a study of early T cells in non-severe SARS-CoV-2 infection. TCRdb called the 5' RACE reads again in MiXCR, with one record for every CDR3 protein. The sample holds 25,000 to 30,000 distinct CDR3 sequences, around 4% seen once. The specimen sequenced was whole blood. The receptors were sampled from an adult who was a healthcare worker with PCR-confirmed SARS-CoV-2 infection or an uninfected control (not recorded which).

This clonotype occurred many times. The chain links TRBV6-6 to TRBJ2-7; D possibly corresponds to TRBD1 (6 bases). V lost 5 bases, J lost 2 bases, and 13 bases lay in between. The germline gives CDR1 MNHNY, CDR2 SVGAGI (reference sequence). This CDR3 comprises 14 residues. The CDR3 region has the DNA TGTGCCAGCAGTACTCCCGACAGGACCTACGAGCAGTACGTC. This codes for CASSTPDRTYEQYV.

This clonotype was counted at least ten times. V gene TRBV28 combines with J gene TRBJ2-7, with 12 bases lining up with TRBD2. Germline V gene lookup returns CDR1 MDHEN and CDR2 SYDVKM. The CDR3 sequence is 15 residues long. V shed 4 bases and J 6 bases; nucleotides not matched to a gene: 7. DNA of the CDR3: TGTGCCAGCAGTTCACAACCGGGACTAGCGGGCGAGCAGTACTTC. This translates into CASSSQPGLAGEQYF. Combining the CDR3 with reference TRBV28 and TRBJ2-7 gives the whole variable domain DVKVTQSSRYLVKRTGEKVFLECVQDMDHENMFWYRQDPGLGLRLIYFSYDVKMKEKGDIPEGYSVSREKKERFSLILESASTNQTSMYLCASSSQPGLAGEQYFGPGTRLTVT.

This clonotype was seen many times. The genes are TRBV6-1 and TRBJ2-2; D remains ambiguous. The germline gives CDR1 MNHNS, CDR2 SASEGT. The ends were cut back, 3 bases at V and 0 bases at J, with 11 bases in the middle. The CDR3 loop spans 16 amino acids. The DNA of the CDR3 is TGTGCCAGCAGTGACAGACCTTACGCGAACACCGGGGAGCTGTTTTTT. It translates to CASSDRPYANTGELFF.

This clonotype was counted at least ten times. The chain employs TRBV29-1 and TRBJ2-5, with TRBD1 identical over 9 bases. The germline CDR1 and CDR2 sequences are SQVTM and ANQGSEA. Losses at the gene ends were 3 bases for V and 1 base for J; bases not matched to a gene: 9. The CDR3 consists of 16 residues. The CDR3 here is CSVDPGQGGGQETQYF. CDR3 coding DNA: TGCAGCGTTGACCCGGGACAGGGTGGAGGCCAAGAGACCCAGTACTTC.

CDR3 sequence (DNA): TGTGCCAGCAGTGAAACAGGGAGACGTGGGGAGCTGTTTTTT. Protein product: CASSETGRRGELFF. J is TRBJ2-2 and V is TRBV6-6, with TRBD1 as a possible D gene (6 bases). The CDR3 loop spans 14 amino acids. Germline V gives CDR1 MNHNY, CDR2 SVGAGI (reference sequence). Trimming removed 5 bases from V and 8 bases from J, with 15 bases in between.